This TCR beta chain was sequenced during a study of blood T cell repertoires in COVID-19. Across the whole study: From the United States, Italy and Spain came samples of acute and convalescent COVID-19. T cells, B-cell-depleted T cells, or PBMCs provided the cDNA or gDNA that served as material.

Authors' methods: The authors estimated nucleated cell counts from reference gene primer amplification. Clones were sequenced by immunoSEQ multiplex PCR, and TCRdb holds only the in-frame ones, with some missing. V and J calls and clone size come straight from that table; D and trimming were deduced from the DNA. The sample includes 60,000 or so clones, around 90% of them seen just once. This CDR3 region has 17 residues. V was trimmed by 5 bases and J by 1 base, leaving 20 bases between them. The germline gives CDR1 SEHNR, CDR2 FQNEAQ (reference sequence). This sequence joins TRBV7-9 and TRBJ1-1, with D possibly matching TRBD1 (5 bases). Sequencing was done on a sample of peripheral blood. The sequence was obtained from a human donor in a cohort sampled during active COVID-19. CDR3 bases: TGTGCCAGCAGCCCCCGGAAGTCCTCGCAGGGGAACACTGAAGCTTTCTTT. It encodes CASSPRKSSQGNTEAFF.